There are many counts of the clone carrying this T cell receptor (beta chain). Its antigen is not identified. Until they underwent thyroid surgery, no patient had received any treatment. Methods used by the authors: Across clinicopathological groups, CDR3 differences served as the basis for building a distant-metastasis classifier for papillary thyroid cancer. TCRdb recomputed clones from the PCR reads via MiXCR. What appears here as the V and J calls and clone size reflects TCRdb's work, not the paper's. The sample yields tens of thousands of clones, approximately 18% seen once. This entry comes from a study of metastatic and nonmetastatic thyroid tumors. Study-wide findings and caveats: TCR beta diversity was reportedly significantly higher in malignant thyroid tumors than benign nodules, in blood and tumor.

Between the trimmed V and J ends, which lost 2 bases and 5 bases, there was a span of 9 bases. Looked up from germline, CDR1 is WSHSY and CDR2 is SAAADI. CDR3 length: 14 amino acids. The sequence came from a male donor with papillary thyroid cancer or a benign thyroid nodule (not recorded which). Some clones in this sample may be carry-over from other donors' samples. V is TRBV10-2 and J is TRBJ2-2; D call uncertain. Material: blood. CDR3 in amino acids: CASSEQHETGELFF. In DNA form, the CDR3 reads TGCGCCAGCAGTGAGCAGCACGAGACCGGGGAGCTGTTTTTT.